A single sample is the source of the 4 T cell receptor beta chains below, sequenced in a study of cytomegalovirus exposure and HLA in healthy donors. The PCR was carried out with 60 Vbeta primers and 13 Jbeta primers. Sequencing used immunoSEQ multiplex PCR; TCRdb keeps in-frame clones, though not all of them. The sample lists tens of thousands of clones; 63% were seen once. The sequenced sample consisted of PBMCs. The receptors stem from a woman aged 25 to 39 in good health and CMV-seronegative.

This clone was picked up a small number of times. The gene calls are TRBV4-1 and TRBJ2-7, with TRBD1 as a possible D gene (5 bases). Germline V gene sequence: CDR1 MGHRA, CDR2 YSYEKL. Trimming stripped 4 bases from V and 6 bases from J, with 13 bases between. This CDR3 is 13 amino acids long. This CDR3 is CASSLVTGPEQYF. CDR3 bases: TGCGCCAGCAGCCTAGTAACAGGTCCCGAGCAGTACTTC.

This clone occurred once. Written as DNA, the CDR3 is TGTGCCATCAGTGGGGGCGCGAACACTGAAGCTTTCTTT. It encodes CAISGGANTEAFF. The chain is built from TRBV10-3 and TRBJ1-1, with D possibly matching TRBD1 (5 bases). Germline lookup yields CDR1 ENHRY and CDR2 SYGVKD. The CDR3 loop spans 13 amino acids. The V end was cut by 4 bases, the J end by 1 base, with 7 bases between.

This clone was seen a few times. The V and J genes are TRBV6-5 and TRBJ2-1, with no clear D. The V end lost 2 bases, the J end lost 2 bases, and 7 bases lay between the germline ends. The CDR3 has 14 amino acids. CDR1 and CDR2 (germline): MNHEY, SVGAGI. The CDR3 DNA follows: TGTGCCAGCAGTTACGGGCTGCCCTACAATGAGCAGTTCTTC. Protein sequence: CASSYGLPYNEQFF.

The chain combines TRBV28 with TRBJ2-3; 7 bases line up with TRBD2. The CDR3 sequence is 14 residues long. CDR1 is MDHEN, CDR2 SYDVKM, per germline. Trimming at V came to 4 bases and at J to 5 bases, leaving 6 bases not matched to a gene. The CDR3 sequence: CASSSRREVDTQYF. In nucleotides, the CDR3 is TGTGCCAGCAGTTCAAGACGGGAGGTAGATACGCAGTATTTT.